This T cell receptor beta chain was recovered during a study of shared clonotypes between healthy human individuals. Study-wide points: Non-shared clonotypes had lower generation probabilities than those shared by all four donors. Among donors, clonotype sharing was expected to be affected by sequencing depth. Naive subsets usually exceeded memory subsets in estimated richness.

A word on this clone: The antigen is undetermined.

Clones were sequenced by immunoSEQ multiplex PCR, and TCRdb holds only the in-frame ones, with some missing. The sample consists of over 1.4 million clones, around 97% of them appearing once. V gave up 4 bases and J gave up 9 bases; unmatched junction bases: 8. Germline values: CDR1 ENHRY, CDR2 SYGVKD. This CDR3 has 14 residues. The sample taken for sequencing was naive CD4+ T cells sorted from blood. Subset reported: CD45RA+ positively selected. The chain links TRBV10-3 to TRBJ2-1, with 8 nucleotides matching TRBD2. This sequence was found in a man aged 25-45 years in good health. The CDR3 here is CAISAEREFGEQFF. For the CDR3, the DNA is TGTGCCATCAGTGCGGAGCGGGAGTTTGGTGAGCAGTTCTTC.